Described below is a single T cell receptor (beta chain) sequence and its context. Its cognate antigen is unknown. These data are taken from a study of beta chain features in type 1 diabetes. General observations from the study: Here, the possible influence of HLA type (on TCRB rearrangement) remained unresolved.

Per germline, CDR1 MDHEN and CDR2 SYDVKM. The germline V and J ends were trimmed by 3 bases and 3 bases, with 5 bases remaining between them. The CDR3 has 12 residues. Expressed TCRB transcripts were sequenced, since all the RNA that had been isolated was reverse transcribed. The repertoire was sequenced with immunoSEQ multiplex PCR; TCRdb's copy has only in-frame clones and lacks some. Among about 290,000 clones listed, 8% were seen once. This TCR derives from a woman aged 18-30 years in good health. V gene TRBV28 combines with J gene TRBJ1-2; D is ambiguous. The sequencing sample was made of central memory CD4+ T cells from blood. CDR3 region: CASSFFDYGYTF. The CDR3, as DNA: TGTGCCAGCAGTTTTTTTGACTATGGCTACACCTTC.